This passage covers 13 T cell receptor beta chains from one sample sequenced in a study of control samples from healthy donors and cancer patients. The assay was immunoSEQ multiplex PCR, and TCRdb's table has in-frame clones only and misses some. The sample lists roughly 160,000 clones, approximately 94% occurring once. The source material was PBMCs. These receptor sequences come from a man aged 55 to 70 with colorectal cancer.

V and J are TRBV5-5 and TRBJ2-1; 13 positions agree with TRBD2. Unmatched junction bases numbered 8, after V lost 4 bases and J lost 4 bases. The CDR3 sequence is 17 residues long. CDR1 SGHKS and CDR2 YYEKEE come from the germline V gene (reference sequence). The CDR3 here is CASSLRPLAGGYNEQFF. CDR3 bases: TGTGCCAGCAGCCTCAGGCCACTAGCGGGGGGGTACAATGAGCAGTTCTTC. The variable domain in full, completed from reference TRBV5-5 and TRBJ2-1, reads DAGVTQSPTHLIKTRGQQVTLRCSPISGHKSVSWYQQVLGQGPQFIFQYYEKEERGRGNFPDRFSARQFPNYSSELNVNALLLGDSALYLCASSLRPLAGGYNEQFFGPGTRLTVL.

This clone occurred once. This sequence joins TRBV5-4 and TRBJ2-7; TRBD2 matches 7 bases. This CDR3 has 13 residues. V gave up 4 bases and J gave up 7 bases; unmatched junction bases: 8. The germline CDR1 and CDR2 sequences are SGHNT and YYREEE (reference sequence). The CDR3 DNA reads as TGTGCCAGCAGCACCCGGGACGGGAGGGAGCAGTACTTC. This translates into CASSTRDGREQYF. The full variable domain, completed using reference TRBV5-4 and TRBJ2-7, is ETGVTQSPTHLIKTRGQQVTLRCSSQSGHNTVSWYQQALGQGPQFIFQYYREEENGRGNFPPRFSGLQFPNYSSELNVNALELDDSALYLCASSTRDGREQYFGPGTRLTVT.

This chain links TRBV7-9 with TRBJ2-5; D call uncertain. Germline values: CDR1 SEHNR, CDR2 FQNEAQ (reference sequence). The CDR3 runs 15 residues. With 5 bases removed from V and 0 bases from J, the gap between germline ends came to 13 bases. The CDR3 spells CASSQTVDYQETQYF. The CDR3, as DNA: TGTGCCAGCAGCCAGACGGTTGACTACCAAGAGACCCAGTACTTC.

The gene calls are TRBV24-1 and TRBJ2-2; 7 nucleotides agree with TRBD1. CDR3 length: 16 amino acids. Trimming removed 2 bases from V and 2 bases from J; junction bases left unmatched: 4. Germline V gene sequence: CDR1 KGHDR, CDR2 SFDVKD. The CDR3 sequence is CATSDSGTDNTGELFF. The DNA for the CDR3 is TGTGCCACCAGTGATTCCGGGACAGACAACACCGGGGAGCTGTTTTTT.

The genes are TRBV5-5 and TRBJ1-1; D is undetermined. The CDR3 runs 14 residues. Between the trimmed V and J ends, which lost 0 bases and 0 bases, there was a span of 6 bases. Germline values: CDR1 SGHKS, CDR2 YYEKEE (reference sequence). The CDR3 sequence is CASSLGGMNTEAFF. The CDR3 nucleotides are TGTGCCAGCAGCTTGGGAGGGATGAACACTGAAGCTTTCTTT.

DNA for the CDR3: TGTGCCAGCAGGATGGGACAAAATAATTCACCCCTCCACTTT. It encodes CASRMGQNNSPLHF. The rearrangement uses TRBV25-1 and TRBJ1-6, with D possibly TRBD1 on 6 matching bases. Germline V gives CDR1 MGHDK, CDR2 SYGVNS. This CDR3 is 14 amino acids long. Between the trimmed V and J ends, which lost 6 bases and 5 bases, there was a span of 11 bases.

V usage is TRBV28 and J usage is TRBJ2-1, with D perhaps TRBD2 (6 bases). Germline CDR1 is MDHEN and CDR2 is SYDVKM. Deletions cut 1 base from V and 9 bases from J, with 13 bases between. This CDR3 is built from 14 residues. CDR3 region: CASSLSGGEFEQFF. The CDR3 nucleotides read TGTGCCAGCAGTTTATCAGGAGGGGAGTTTGAGCAGTTCTTC.

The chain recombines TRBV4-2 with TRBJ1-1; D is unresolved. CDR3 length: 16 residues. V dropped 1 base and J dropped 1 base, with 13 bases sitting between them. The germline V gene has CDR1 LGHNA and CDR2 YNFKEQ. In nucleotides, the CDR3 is TGTGCCAGCAGCCAAGGGGCAGCCAAGGAGAACACTGAAGCTTTCTTT. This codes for CASSQGAAKENTEAFF.

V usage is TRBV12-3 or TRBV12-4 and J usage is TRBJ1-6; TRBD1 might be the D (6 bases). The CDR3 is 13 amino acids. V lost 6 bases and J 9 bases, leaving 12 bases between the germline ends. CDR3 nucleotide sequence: TGTGCCAGCAGCTCGACAGGAACTTCACCCCTCCACTTT. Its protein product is CASSSTGTSPLHF.

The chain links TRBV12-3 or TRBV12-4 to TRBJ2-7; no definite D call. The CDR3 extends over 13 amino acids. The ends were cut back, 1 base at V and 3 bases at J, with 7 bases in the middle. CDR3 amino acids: CASSLVPGYEQYF. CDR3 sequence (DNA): TGTGCCAGCAGTTTAGTCCCGGGCTACGAGCAGTACTTC.

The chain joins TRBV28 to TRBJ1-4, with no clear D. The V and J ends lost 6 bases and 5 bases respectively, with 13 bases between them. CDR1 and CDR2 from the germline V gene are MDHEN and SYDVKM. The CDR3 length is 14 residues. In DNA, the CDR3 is TGTGCCAGCAGCTTAGGAGTGGTGAATGAAAAACTGTTTTTT. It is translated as CASSLGVVNEKLFF. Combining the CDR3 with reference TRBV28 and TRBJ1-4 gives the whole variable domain DVKVTQSSRYLVKRTGEKVFLECVQDMDHENMFWYRQDPGLGLRLIYFSYDVKMKEKGDIPEGYSVSREKKERFSLILESASTNQTSMYLCASSLGVVNEKLFFGSGTQLSVL.

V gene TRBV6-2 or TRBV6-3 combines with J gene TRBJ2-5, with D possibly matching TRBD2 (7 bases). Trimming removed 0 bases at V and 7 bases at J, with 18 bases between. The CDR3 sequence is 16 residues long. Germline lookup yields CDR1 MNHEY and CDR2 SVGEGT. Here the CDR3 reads CASSYSIGRGPGTQYF. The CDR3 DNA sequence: TGTGCCAGCAGTTACTCGATTGGGCGGGGGCCAGGGACCCAGTACTTC.

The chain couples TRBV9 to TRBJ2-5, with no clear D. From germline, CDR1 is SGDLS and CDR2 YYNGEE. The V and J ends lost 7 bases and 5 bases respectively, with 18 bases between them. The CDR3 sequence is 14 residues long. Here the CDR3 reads CASQIDPLGETQYF. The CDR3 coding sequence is TGTGCCAGCCAAATCGACCCCCTTGGGGAGACCCAGTACTTC.